Listed below are T cell receptor beta chains from one sample, sequenced in a study of T cell repertoires and Cas9 in healthy adults. Clones were sequenced by immunoSEQ multiplex PCR, and TCRdb holds only the in-frame ones, with some missing. The sample lists approximately 23,000 clones, about 89% occurring once. The material sequenced was CD4+ effector T cells (CD127+, CD25-, CD137-, CD154-) from PBMCs; culture status not recorded. The receptors originated from a human donor in good health. Both conserved end residues are part of each CDR3. The D gene is left open where the match is weak. The size of a clone is reported for some rows only, either as once, few or many, or as a class for expanded clones.

NA	TRBV6-5	TRBJ2-3	NA	CASSWARADTQYF	TGTGCCAGCAGTTGGGCCCGGGCAGATACGCAGTATTTT
TRBD2	TRBV4-1	TRBJ2-4	NA	CASSQLKDWSRTSGGIQYF	TGCGCCAGCAGCCAACTAAAGGACTGGAGTAGGACTAGCGGGGGGATTCAGTACTTC
NA	TRBV18	TRBJ1-1	NA	CASSPRTSVTEAFF	TGTGCCAGCTCACCAAGAACAAGCGTCACTGAAGCTTTCTTT
NA	TRBV18	TRBJ1-1	NA	CASSRVGGQNTEAFF	TGTGCCAGCTCCCGGGTCGGGGGGCAGAACACTGAAGCTTTCTTT
NA	TRBV7-9	TRBJ2-1	NA	CASSFGTYEQFF	TGTGCCAGCAGCTTTGGGACGTATGAGCAGTTCTTC
NA	TRBV21-1	TRBJ1-1	few	CASSRQGCCSTEAFF	TGTGCCAGCAGCAGACAGGGGTGTTGTAGCACTGAAGCTTTCTTT
TRBD2	TRBV4-1	TRBJ2-2	NA	CASSQDGLAGYPGELFF	TGCGCCAGCAGCCAAGATGGGCTAGCGGGGTACCCCGGGGAGCTGTTTTTT
NA	TRBV15	TRBJ1-1	NA	CATSRDLGGDTEAFF	TGTGCCACCAGCAGAGATCTGGGCGGGGACACTGAAGCTTTCTTT
NA	TRBV4-1	TRBJ2-5	NA	CASSQDAGQETQYF	TGCGCCAGCAGCCAAGACGCAGGGCAAGAGACCCAGTACTTC
TRBD1	TRBV19	TRBJ2-3	NA	CASSGQGWRTDTQYF	TGTGCCAGTAGCGGACAGGGGTGGAGGACAGATACGCAGTATTTT
NA	TRBV18	TRBJ1-1	NA	CASSPLVATQNTEAFF	TGTGCCAGCTCACCACTCGTCGCGACACAGAACACTGAAGCTTTCTTT
NA	TRBV6-5	TRBJ1-1	NA	CASRPGDVTEAFF	TGTGCCAGTAGGCCGGGGGATGTCACTGAAGCTTTCTTT
TRBD1	TRBV28	TRBJ1-1	NA	CASSLLDRAQSEAFF	TGTGCCAGCAGTTTATTGGACAGGGCACAGTCTGAAGCTTTCTTT
TRBD1	TRBV19	TRBJ1-1	NA	CASSLTGQNTEAFF	TGTGCCAGTAGTCTGACAGGGCAGAACACTGAAGCTTTCTTT
NA	TRBV28	TRBJ1-1	once	CASSPGGERVNTEAFF	TGTGCCAGCAGCCCCGGGGGGGAGAGAGTGAACACTGAAGCTTTCTTT
NA	TRBV6-6	TRBJ1-1	NA	CASITRNLNTEAFF	TGTGCCAGCATCACCAGGAACTTGAACACTGAAGCTTTCTTT
TRBD1	TRBV4-1	TRBJ1-5	NA	CASSLQGLSNQPQHF	TGCGCCAGCAGCTTACAGGGGTTGAGCAATCAGCCCCAGCATTTT
NA	TRBV2	TRBJ1-4	NA	CASSDRAEKLFF	TGTGCCAGCAGTGACAGGGCAGAAAAACTGTTTTTT
NA	TRBV10-2	TRBJ1-2	NA	CASSDMVPGYTF	TGCGCCAGCAGTGACATGGTCCCGGGCTACACCTTC
NA	TRBV11-2	TRBJ2-2	NA	CASSLDTLNTGELFF	TGTGCCAGCAGCTTGGACACATTGAACACCGGGGAGCTGTTTTTT
NA	TRBV27	TRBJ2-1	NA	CASSLSVRGAYNEQFF	TGTGCCAGCAGTTTATCGGTCAGGGGGGCATACAATGAGCAGTTCTTC
TRBD2	TRBV5-1	TRBJ2-7	NA	CASSPRTSGAYEQYF	TGCGCCAGCAGCCCCCGGACTAGCGGCGCCTACGAGCAGTACTTC
TRBD1	TRBV7-2	TRBJ1-2	NA	CASSPLTGGTAFGYTF	TGTGCCAGCAGCCCCCTGACAGGGGGCACTGCCTTTGGCTACACCTTC
NA	TRBV9	TRBJ2-3	NA	CASSVELSFHTDTQYF	TGCGCCAGCAGCGTAGAGTTGAGCTTCCACACAGATACGCAGTATTTT